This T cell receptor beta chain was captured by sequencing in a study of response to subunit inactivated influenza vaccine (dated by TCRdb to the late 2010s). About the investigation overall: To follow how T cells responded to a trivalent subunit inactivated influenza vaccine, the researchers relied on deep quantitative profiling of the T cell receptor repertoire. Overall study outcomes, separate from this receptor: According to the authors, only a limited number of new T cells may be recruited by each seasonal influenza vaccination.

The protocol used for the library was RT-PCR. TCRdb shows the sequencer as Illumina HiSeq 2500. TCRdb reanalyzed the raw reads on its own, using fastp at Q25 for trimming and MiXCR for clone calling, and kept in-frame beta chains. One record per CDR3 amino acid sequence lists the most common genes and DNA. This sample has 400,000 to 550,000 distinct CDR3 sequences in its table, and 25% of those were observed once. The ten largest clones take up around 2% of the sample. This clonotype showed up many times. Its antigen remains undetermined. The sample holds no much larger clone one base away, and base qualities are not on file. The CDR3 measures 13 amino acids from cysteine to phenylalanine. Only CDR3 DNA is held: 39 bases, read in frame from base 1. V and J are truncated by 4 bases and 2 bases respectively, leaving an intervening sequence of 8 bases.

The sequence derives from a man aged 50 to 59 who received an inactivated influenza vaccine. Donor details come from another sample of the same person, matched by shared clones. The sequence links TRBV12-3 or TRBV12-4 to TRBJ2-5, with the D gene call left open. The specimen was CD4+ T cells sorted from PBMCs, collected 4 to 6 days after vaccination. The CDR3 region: CASSWQVQETQYF. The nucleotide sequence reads TGTGCCAGCAGTTGGCAGGTACAAGAGACCCAGTACTTC.